The 15 T cell receptor beta chains given below trace back to one sample, sequenced in a study of blood T cell repertoires in COVID-19. The repertoire was sequenced with immunoSEQ multiplex PCR; TCRdb's copy has only in-frame clones and lacks some. The repertoire has about 64,000 clones, approximately 82% of them found once; the top ten carry approximately 5.6%. Sequenced sample: peripheral blood. The receptors were sampled from a woman in her sixties with acute or convalescent COVID-19.

This chain uses TRBV27 with TRBJ1-1; D remains ambiguous. The CDR3 spans 15 residues. Germline V gives CDR1 MNHEY, CDR2 SMNVEV (reference sequence). Trimming took off 5 bases at V and 1 base at J, with 14 bases between the two ends. The CDR3 DNA is TGTGCCAGCAGTATAAAACAAAATCCGAACACTGAAGCTTTCTTT. Residues: CASSIKQNPNTEAFF.

The genes are TRBV5-4 and TRBJ1-1, with TRBD1 matching over 9 bases. Losses at the gene ends were 4 bases for V and 4 bases for J; bases not matched to a gene: 11. The CDR3 runs to 16 residues. CDR1 is SGHNT and CDR2 is YYREEE in the germline V gene (reference sequence). The CDR3 loop reads CASSGGQGRGSTEAFF. In DNA, the CDR3 is TGTGCCAGCAGCGGTGGACAGGGGCGAGGGAGCACTGAAGCTTTCTTT.

The J gene is TRBJ2-2, the V gene TRBV3-1 (or the pseudogene TRBV3-2); 8 bases align to TRBD1. The CDR3 runs to 15 residues. Germline V gene lookup returns CDR1 LGHDT and CDR2 YNNKEL (reference sequence). With V trimmed by 1 base and J by 7 bases, 5 bases remained unmatched. CDR3 sequence reads: CASSQARTGNGELFF. Written as DNA, the CDR3 is TGTGCCAGCAGCCAAGCCCGGACAGGGAACGGGGAGCTGTTTTTT.

The chain links TRBV3-1 (or the pseudogene TRBV3-2) to TRBJ1-3, with 8 positions matching TRBD1. Germline V CDR1 and CDR2: LGHDT, YNNKEL (reference sequence). V shed 1 base and J 4 bases; nucleotides not matched to a gene: 3. The CDR3 covers 15 residues. CDR3 region: CASSQGQGIGNTIYF. The CDR3 DNA sequence: TGTGCCAGCAGCCAAGGACAGGGGATCGGAAACACCATATATTTT.

J is TRBJ1-2 and V is TRBV30; D is perhaps TRBD1 (6 bases). The CDR3 loop spans 14 amino acids. The ends were cut back, 8 bases at V and 7 bases at J, with 23 bases in the middle. Germline V gene lookup returns CDR1 GTSNPN and CDR2 SVGIG (reference sequence). CDR3 sequence: CAAPRRGAEIGYTF. For the CDR3, the DNA is TGTGCCGCCCCCCGACGGGGGGCGGAAATTGGCTACACCTTC.

This clone was recorded once. This chain uses TRBV5-4 with TRBJ1-3; 7 positions match TRBD1. CDR1 SGHNT and CDR2 YYREEE come from the germline V gene (reference sequence). With V trimmed by 0 bases and J by 3 bases, 9 bases remained unmatched. The CDR3 has 17 amino acids. DNA for the CDR3: TGTGCCAGCAGCTTGGGTGGAGGGGGCCTCAGTGGAAACACCATATATTTT. It codes for CASSLGGGGLSGNTIYF.

V usage is TRBV3-1 (or the pseudogene TRBV3-2) and J usage is TRBJ2-3, with 12 bases lining up with TRBD2. CDR3 length: 16 residues. V was pared by 6 bases and J by 6 bases, with 10 bases of the junction left unmatched. The germline V gene has CDR1 LGHDT and CDR2 YNNKEL (reference sequence). The CDR3 DNA follows: TGTGCCAGCAGGTCTACTAGCGGGGGGCTACTCGATACGCAGTATTTT. Amino acids: CASRSTSGGLLDTQYF.

This clone appeared once. V and J are TRBV19 and TRBJ1-4; D unclear. The CDR3 loop spans 15 amino acids. Germline V CDR1 and CDR2: LNHDA, SQIVND (reference sequence). V was pared by 7 bases and J by 1 base, with 13 bases between. This CDR3 reads CASTAKDKTNEKLFF. The CDR3 DNA is TGTGCCAGTACCGCGAAAGACAAAACTAATGAAAAACTGTTTTTT.

This sequence joins TRBV20-1 and TRBJ2-5; 13 bases agree with TRBD2. This CDR3 is built from 16 residues. Trimming removed 3 bases from V and 2 bases from J; junction bases left unmatched: 6. Looked up from germline, CDR1 is DFQATT and CDR2 is SNEGSKA (reference sequence). The CDR3 loop is CSASKTSGGLQETQYF. Written as DNA, the CDR3 is TGCAGTGCTAGTAAGACTAGCGGGGGGCTTCAAGAGACCCAGTACTTC.

The V and J genes are TRBV9 and TRBJ1-1; TRBD1 matches at 8 bases. Losses at the gene ends were 2 bases for V and 1 base for J; bases not matched to a gene: 4. The germline V gene encodes CDR1 SGDLS and CDR2 YYNGEE. This CDR3 has 15 amino acids. The CDR3 DNA reads as TGTGCCAGCAGCGTCTCGGGACAGGAGAACACTGAAGCTTTCTTT. Translating gives CASSVSGQENTEAFF.

V and J are TRBV6-5 and TRBJ1-2, with D perhaps TRBD1 (5 bases). Trimming left V 9 bases short and J 3 bases short, with 17 bases between. The CDR3 has 14 amino acids. The germline CDR1 and CDR2 sequences are MNHEY and SVGAGI. CDR3 in DNA: TGTGCCAGTAAGAGGGACGGAGGGGACTATGGCTACACCTTC. Amino acid sequence: CASKRDGGDYGYTF.

The chain joins TRBV6-5 to TRBJ1-2, with 10 bases aligning to TRBD1. Per the germline V gene, CDR1 is MNHEY and CDR2 is SVGAGI. The CDR3 has 15 amino acids. Trimming cost V 2 bases and J 5 bases; bases outside gene matches: 5. CDR3 nucleotide sequence: TGTGCCAGCAGTTACCGGGACAGGGGAGGGTATGGCTACACCTTC. It yields the protein CASSYRDRGGYGYTF.

The rearrangement joins TRBV6-5 to TRBJ2-3, with D perhaps TRBD2 (7 bases). This CDR3 has 15 amino acids. In germline, CDR1 is MNHEY, CDR2 SVGAGI. The V end lost 2 bases, the J end lost 0 bases, and 9 bases lay between the germline ends. CDR3 residues: CASSYGGGSTDTQYF. The CDR3 coding sequence is TGTGCCAGCAGTTACGGGGGGGGCAGCACAGATACGCAGTATTTT.

The chain carries TRBV19 and TRBJ1-1; the D gene is possibly TRBD1 (6 bases). This CDR3 contains 13 residues. Germline V gene data show CDR1 as LNHDA and CDR2 as SQIVND (reference sequence). The ends were cut back, 3 bases at V and 1 base at J, with 6 bases in the middle. This chain's CDR3 is CASSMGQNTEAFF. CDR3 DNA: TGTGCCAGTAGTATGGGACAGAACACTGAAGCTTTCTTT.

The CDR3 bases are TGTGCCAGCTCAAGGGGACAGGGGGCCGGGGAGCCCCAGCATTTT. Encoded protein: CASSRGQGAGEPQHF. The rearrangement links TRBV18 to TRBJ1-5, with 12 bases that match TRBD1. The CDR3 runs 15 residues. The germline V gene has CDR1 KGHSH and CDR2 LQKENI. V trimming: 5 bases; J trimming: 8 bases; junction bases outside the gene matches: 7.